A single sample gave rise to the 13 T cell receptor beta chains below, sequenced in a study of long-term antiretroviral therapy in people with HIV. Investigators performed immunoSEQ version v3.0 at survey level. Here immunoSEQ multiplex PCR was the method, and the copy in TCRdb shows in-frame clones only, minus some. The sample consists of 21,000 or so clones, more than 70% of them appearing once. Sample: unsorted PBMCs, taken around 2.7 years after starting antiretroviral therapy. The receptors shown here come from a woman between 50 and 59 years old with HIV.

The CDR3 spells CASSLEPVATNEKLFF. CDR3 in DNA: TGTGCCAGCAGCTTAGAGCCGGTTGCAACTAATGAAAAACTGTTTTTT. The rearrangement links TRBV11-2 to TRBJ1-4; D is undetermined. Between the trimmed V and J ends, which lost 0 bases and 0 bases, there was a span of 8 bases. CDR1 is SGHAT, CDR2 FQNNGV, per germline. CDR3 length: 16 residues.

CDR3 nucleotides: TGTGCCAGCAGCTCCCACCTCTTATCGGATACGCAGTATTTT. This codes for CASSSHLLSDTQYF. The chain employs TRBV5-6 and TRBJ2-3; D is uncertain. The CDR3 covers 14 residues. V gave up 3 bases and J gave up 6 bases, with 14 bases separating them. Germline V gene lookup returns CDR1 SGHDT and CDR2 YYEEEE.

This clone occurred a few times. V and J are TRBV4-1 and TRBJ1-5; 9 nucleotides agree with TRBD1. This CDR3 is 15 amino acids long. The ends lost 0 bases at V and 6 bases at J; junction bases unmatched: 3. Germline assignment: CDR1 MGHRA and CDR2 YSYEKL. The CDR3, as DNA: TGCGCCAGCAGCCAAGAGGGACAGGGTGTTCAGCCCCAGCATTTT. Translating it yields CASSQEGQGVQPQHF.

J is TRBJ1-4 and V is TRBV28; weak D call: TRBD1 (6 bases). V dropped 3 bases and J dropped 6 bases, with 17 bases sitting between them. CDR1 MDHEN and CDR2 SYDVKM come from the germline V gene. This CDR3 comprises 16 residues. In DNA form, the CDR3 reads TGTGCCAGCAGTTTTACTCAATACAGGGCTGATGAAAAACTGTTTTTT. This translates into CASSFTQYRADEKLFF.

The chain is built from TRBV6-5 and TRBJ1-5; 9 bases fit TRBD1. The germline V gene encodes CDR1 MNHEY and CDR2 SVGAGI. The CDR3 consists of 15 residues. The ends lost 4 bases at V and 4 bases at J; junction bases unmatched: 5. CDR3 amino acids: CASSWTGVANQPQHF. The DNA of the CDR3 is TGTGCCAGCAGTTGGACAGGGGTCGCGAATCAGCCCCAGCATTTT.

The rearrangement joins TRBV29-1 to TRBJ2-3; D is uncertain. Germline V CDR1 and CDR2: SQVTM, ANQGSEA. This CDR3 comprises 13 residues. Deletions cut 0 bases from V and 0 bases from J, with 4 bases between. CDR3 nucleotides: TGCAGCGTTGAAGAGCGGAGCACAGATACGCAGTATTTT. As protein: CSVEERSTDTQYF.

The genes are TRBV19 and TRBJ2-3; no firm D call. CDR1 and CDR2 (germline): LNHDA, SQIVND (reference sequence). V was trimmed by 5 bases and J by 0 bases, leaving 15 bases between them. This CDR3 is built from 16 residues. This CDR3 is CASSLRVASSTDTQYF. The DNA for the CDR3 is TGTGCCAGTAGTCTCCGGGTAGCCTCGAGCACAGATACGCAGTATTTT.

The genes are TRBV9 and TRBJ2-5; D perhaps matches TRBD2 (5 bases). The V gene's germline CDR1 is SGDLS and CDR2 YYNGEE. The CDR3 has 14 amino acids. The V gene lost 3 bases and the J gene lost 2 bases, with 11 bases spanning the gap. The CDR3 nucleotides read TGTGCCAGCAGCGCAAGGACTGTACAAGAGACCCAGTACTTC. Amino acids: CASSARTVQETQYF.

This chain joins TRBV18 and TRBJ1-1, with D perhaps TRBD1 (5 bases). Trimming left V 4 bases short and J 4 bases short, with 13 bases between. Germline assignment: CDR1 KGHSH and CDR2 LQKENI. The CDR3 is 14 residues long. The CDR3 DNA is TGTGCCAGCTCACGGGAAGGAAGGGGCACTGAAGCTTTCTTT. Translation gives CASSREGRGTEAFF.

The chain joins TRBV5-6 to TRBJ2-7, with 9 bases aligning to TRBD2. V lost 4 bases, J lost 2 bases, and 7 bases stayed unmatched. The CDR3 has 15 residues. Germline V gives CDR1 SGHDT, CDR2 YYEEEE. In nucleotides, the CDR3 is TGTGCCAGCAGCCTGTGGGCTAGCGGGACCTACGAGCAGTACTTC. Its translation: CASSLWASGTYEQYF.

The CDR3 DNA is TGTGCCAGCAGCTTAGCGCAAACCGGGTCCGGAGAGACCCAGTACTTC. Translating it yields CASSLAQTGSGETQYF. The chain recombines TRBV11-1 with TRBJ2-5; D is undetermined. CDR1 SGHAT and CDR2 FQDESV come from the germline V gene (reference sequence). V was clipped by 0 bases and J by 4 bases, with 15 bases between them. The CDR3 sequence is 16 residues long.

This clone has more than one count but fewer than ten. The chain carries TRBV5-4 and TRBJ2-1, with TRBD2 matching 7 bases. Losses at the gene ends were 7 bases for V and 0 bases for J; bases not matched to a gene: 4. This CDR3 has 14 amino acids. The germline CDR1 and CDR2 sequences are SGHNT and YYREEE (reference sequence). The CDR3 sequence is CASHERDSYNEQFF. In DNA, the CDR3 is TGTGCCAGCCACGAGCGGGACTCCTACAATGAGCAGTTCTTC.

The V call is TRBV6-1, the J call TRBJ2-3; possibly TRBD2 for D (6 bases). CDR3 length equals 15 residues. Germline lookup yields CDR1 MNHNS and CDR2 SASEGT. Trimming cost V 6 bases and J 4 bases, with 17 bases left between them. This CDR3 is CASRETRNVADTQYF. CDR3 in DNA: TGTGCCAGCAGGGAGACTAGAAACGTCGCAGATACGCAGTATTTT.